The rows below give T cell receptor beta chains drawn from one sample of a study of T cells of healthy individuals. TCRdb processed the 5' RACE reads anew with MiXCR; each CDR3 protein has one entry. The data show about 96,000 distinct CDR3 sequences, about 16% seen once. The receptors were sampled from a human donor in good health. Both conserved end residues are part of each CDR3. The D gene is left open where the match is weak. Size is stated for part of the rows, as once, few or many counts, or as a class when the clone is expanded.

clone_size: few; v_call: TRBV20-1; j_call: TRBJ2-3; d_call: TRBD2; cdr3_aa: CSAIAGGVTDTQYF; cdr3_nt: TGCAGTGCCATAGCGGGAGGAGTCACAGATACGCAGTATTTT
clone_size: few; v_call: TRBV4-1; j_call: TRBJ1-5; d_call: .; cdr3_aa: CASSQLPMGKRNQPQHF; cdr3_nt: TGCGCCAGCAGCCAACTCCCCATGGGCAAGCGCAATCAGCCCCAGCATTTT
clone_size: many; v_call: TRBV5-1; j_call: TRBJ2-5; d_call: .; cdr3_aa: CASSLVASAGTQYF; cdr3_nt: TGCGCCAGCAGCTTGGTCGCTAGCGCTGGGACCCAGTACTTC
clone_size: .; v_call: TRBV24-1; j_call: TRBJ2-3; d_call: TRBD1; cdr3_aa: CATSEPGGAGDTQYF; cdr3_nt: TGTGCCACCAGTGAGCCAGGGGGCGCGGGGGATACGCAGTATTTT
clone_size: .; v_call: TRBV28; j_call: TRBJ1-2; d_call: .; cdr3_aa: CASSLRNGPYGYNF; cdr3_nt: TGTGCCAGCAGCCTGAGGAACGGTCCGTATGGCTACAACTTC
clone_size: few; v_call: TRBV2; j_call: TRBJ1-1; d_call: .; cdr3_aa: CASSEWGVGTEAFF; cdr3_nt: TGTGCCAGCAGTGAGTGGGGGGTAGGCACTGAAGCTTTCTTT
clone_size: .; v_call: TRBV20-1; j_call: TRBJ2-5; d_call: .; cdr3_aa: CSAVDGRQETQYF; cdr3_nt: TGCAGTGCTGTCGACGGACGCCAAGAGACCCAGTACTTC
clone_size: .; v_call: TRBV28; j_call: TRBJ1-4; d_call: TRBD1; cdr3_aa: CASCYGTGREGRLFF; cdr3_nt: TGTGCCAGCTGCTACGGGACAGGGAGAGAGGGTAGACTGTTTTTT
clone_size: .; v_call: TRBV4-3; j_call: TRBJ2-5; d_call: TRBD1; cdr3_aa: CASSQGGTGPTGNQETQYF; cdr3_nt: TGCGCCAGCAGCCAAGGGGGGACAGGGCCCACCGGGAACCAAGAGACCCAGTACTTC
clone_size: .; v_call: TRBV6-5; j_call: TRBJ2-1; d_call: TRBD2; cdr3_aa: CASRSLAGGINEQFF; cdr3_nt: TGTGCCAGCAGGAGCCTAGCGGGGGGGATCAATGAGCAGTTCTTC
clone_size: many; v_call: TRBV6-4; j_call: TRBJ1-6; d_call: .; cdr3_aa: CASSASTAEHNSPLHF; cdr3_nt: TGTGCCAGCAGTGCCTCGACGGCAGAGCATAATTCACCCCTCCACTTT
clone_size: many; v_call: TRBV20-1; j_call: TRBJ2-2; d_call: .; cdr3_aa: CSADGGIGELFF; cdr3_nt: TGCAGTGCGGACGGAGGAATCGGGGAGCTGTTTTTT
clone_size: few; v_call: TRBV20-1; j_call: TRBJ2-5; d_call: TRBD2; cdr3_aa: CSAVPGGETQYF; cdr3_nt: TGCAGTGCTGTCCCGGGAGGAGAGACCCAGTACTTC
clone_size: many; v_call: TRBV6-1; j_call: TRBJ2-7; d_call: .; cdr3_aa: CASSESVTYYEQYF; cdr3_nt: TGTGCCAGCAGTGAATCGGTCACCTACTACGAGCAGTACTTC
clone_size: many; v_call: TRBV4-3; j_call: TRBJ1-6; d_call: .; cdr3_aa: CASSQDPGSPLLHF; cdr3_nt: TGCGCCAGCAGCCAAGATCCAGGGAGCCCGCTCCTCCACTTT
clone_size: many; v_call: TRBV29-1; j_call: TRBJ1-2; d_call: .; cdr3_aa: CSVDGFPTGYTF; cdr3_nt: TGCAGCGTTGACGGGTTCCCGACGGGCTACACCTTC
clone_size: few; v_call: TRBV27; j_call: TRBJ1-2; d_call: .; cdr3_aa: CASSLSTGTLNYGYTF; cdr3_nt: TGTGCCAGCAGTTTATCGACCGGGACACTTAACTATGGCTACACCTTC
clone_size: .; v_call: TRBV5-1; j_call: TRBJ2-3; d_call: .; cdr3_aa: CASSLAPRVSSTDTQYF; cdr3_nt: TGCGCCAGCAGCTTGGCCCCCAGGGTGTCGAGCACAGATACGCAGTATTTT
clone_size: many; v_call: TRBV15; j_call: TRBJ1-6; d_call: TRBD1; cdr3_aa: CATSSRALEGAYSPLHF; cdr3_nt: TGTGCCACCAGCAGTAGGGCGTTGGAGGGGGCCTATTCACCCCTCCACTTT
clone_size: once; v_call: TRBV7-3; j_call: TRBJ2-1; d_call: TRBD2; cdr3_aa: CASSPSAGGIANEQFF; cdr3_nt: TGTGCCAGCAGCCCCTCCGCGGGAGGGATTGCAAATGAGCAGTTCTTC